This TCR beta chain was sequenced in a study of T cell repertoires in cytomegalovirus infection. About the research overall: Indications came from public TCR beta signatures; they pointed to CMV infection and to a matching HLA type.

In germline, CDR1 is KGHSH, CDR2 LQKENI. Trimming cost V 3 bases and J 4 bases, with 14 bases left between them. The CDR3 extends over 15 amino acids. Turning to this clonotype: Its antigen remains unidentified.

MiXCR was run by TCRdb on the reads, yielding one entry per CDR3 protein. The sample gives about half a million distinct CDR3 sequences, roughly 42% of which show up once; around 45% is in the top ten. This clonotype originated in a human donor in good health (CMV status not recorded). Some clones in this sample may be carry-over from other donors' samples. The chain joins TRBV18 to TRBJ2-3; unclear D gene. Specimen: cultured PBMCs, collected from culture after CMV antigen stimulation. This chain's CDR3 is CASSPDLGVPDTQYF. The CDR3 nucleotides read TGTGCCAGCTCACCGGATCTTGGGGTTCCAGATACGCAGTATTTT. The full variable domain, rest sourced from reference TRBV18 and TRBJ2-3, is NAGVMQNPRHLVRRRGQEARLRCSPMKGHSHVYWYRQLPEEGLKFMVYLQKENIIDESGMPKERFSAEFPKEGPSILRIQQVVRGDSAAYFCASSPDLGVPDTQYFGPGTRLTVL.